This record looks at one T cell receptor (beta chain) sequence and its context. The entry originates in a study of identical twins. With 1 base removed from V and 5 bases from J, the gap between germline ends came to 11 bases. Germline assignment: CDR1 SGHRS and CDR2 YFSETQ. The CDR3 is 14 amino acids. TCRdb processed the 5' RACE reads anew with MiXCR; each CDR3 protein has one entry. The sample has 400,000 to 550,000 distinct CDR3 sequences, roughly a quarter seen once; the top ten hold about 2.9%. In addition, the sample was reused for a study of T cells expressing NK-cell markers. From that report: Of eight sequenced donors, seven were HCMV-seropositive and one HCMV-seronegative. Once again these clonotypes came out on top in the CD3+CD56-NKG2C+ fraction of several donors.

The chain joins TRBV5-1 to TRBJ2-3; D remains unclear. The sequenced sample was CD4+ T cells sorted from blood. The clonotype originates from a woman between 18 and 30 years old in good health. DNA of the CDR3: TGCGCCAGCAGCTTGCCTAGTTCATTAGATACGCAGTATTTT. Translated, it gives CASSLPSSLDTQYF.